This entry features one T cell receptor (beta chain) sequence. Antigen specificity is unknown. A junction end diverges from the germline sequence, so it may reflect a read error. TCRdb's table, derived via immunoSEQ multiplex PCR, lists solely in-frame clones and lacks some. The repertoire consists of 20,000 to 25,000 clones, with 55% to 75% occurring once and the leading ten covering 2.5% to 3.5%. The sample comes from a study of T cell clones after liver transplantation. At the level of the study: Post-transplant blood was tracked for graft-donor-reactive T cell clones identified in a pre-transplant mixed lymphocyte reaction.

Germline V gene data show CDR1 as LNHDA and CDR2 as SQIVND (reference sequence). There are 15 residues in the CDR3. Broader study findings: Conclusions were preliminary, with small, heterogeneous patient groups. The donor-reactive repertoire was only partly measurable in two subjects, lacking donor cells.

The rearrangement uses TRBV19 and TRBJ1-1; TRBD1 aligns across 9 bases. The clonotype was recovered from a human donor who received a liver transplant. The source was CD4+ T cells from blood, collected before liver transplant. Here the CDR3 reads CASSIGSSVGTGRLF. The CDR3 DNA sequence: TGTGCCAGTAGTATAGGTAGTTCCGTCGGGACAGGGAGGCTCTTT.